The clone carrying this TCR beta chain occurred once. Its target is unknown. The data stem from a study of T cell responses to AZD1222 COVID-19 vaccine. Study details: Combined were second doses at about 4 or about 12 weeks.

Assay used: immunoSEQ multiplex PCR; TCRdb lists only in-frame clones, some missing. Of 90,000 to 150,000 clones in the sample, roughly nine tenths were seen once. This CDR3 spans 14 amino acids. Germline V CDR1 and CDR2: MDHEN, SYDVKM. Trimming pared 6 bases from V and 6 bases from J, leaving 14 bases between. Study outcomes and limitations: Spike as a whole was targeted by vaccine-associated CD4 TCRs, dominant at 160-218 and 743-854.

The specimen comprised peripheral blood, sampled on day 0 of AZD1222 vaccination. J is TRBJ1-4 and V is TRBV28, with D unresolved. The receptor comes from an adult in good health. The CDR3: CASSHTGSDEKLFF. The CDR3 nucleotides read TGTGCCAGCAGCCATACTGGATCGGATGAAAAACTGTTTTTT.